What follows are 3 T cell receptor beta chains derived from one specimen sequenced in a study of long-term antiretroviral therapy in people with HIV. The run of the v3.0 immunoSEQ assay was at survey level. The table came from immunoSEQ multiplex PCR; TCRdb's copy has only in-frame clones and leaves some out. The sample lists about 28,000 clones; about 80% were seen once. The starting material was unsorted PBMCs, obtained 0.3 years after starting antiretroviral therapy. These receptors were obtained from a man in his forties with HIV.

This chain links TRBV5-1 with TRBJ2-7; D perhaps matches TRBD2 (5 bases). From germline, CDR1 is SGHRS and CDR2 YFSETQ. The CDR3 runs to 14 residues. The germline V and J ends were trimmed by 4 bases and 2 bases, with 13 bases remaining between them. CDR3 sequence: CASSPLRAAYEQYF. As DNA, the CDR3 is TGCGCCAGCAGCCCTTTGAGGGCCGCCTACGAGCAGTACTTC.

V usage is TRBV5-5 and J usage is TRBJ2-7; 7 positions agree with TRBD1. The J segment lost 0 bases and the V segment lost 5 bases, leaving 5 bases of the junction unmatched. Germline V CDR1 and CDR2: SGHKS, YYEKEE (reference sequence). The CDR3 length is 14 residues. The CDR3 protein is CASSRDSLSYEQYF. The CDR3 nucleotides are TGTGCCAGCAGTAGGGACAGCCTCTCCTACGAGCAGTACTTC.

V gene TRBV18 combines with J gene TRBJ2-1; TRBD1 is a possible D gene (7 bases). Germline V gene lookup returns CDR1 KGHSH and CDR2 LQKENI. This CDR3 is 16 amino acids long. The ends were cut back, 5 bases at V and 8 bases at J, with 22 bases in the middle. CDR3 sequence (DNA): TGTGCCAGCTCAGCGGGACAGTCAAGTAACGGGGATGAGCAGTTCTTC. This translates into CASSAGQSSNGDEQFF.